Listed below are T cell receptor beta chains from one sample, sequenced in a study of shared clonotypes between healthy human individuals. TCRdb's table, derived via immunoSEQ multiplex PCR, lists solely in-frame clones and lacks some. The table lists over 850,000 clones, around 78% of them singletons, with 0.6% to 0.75% in the top ten. Sequenced: memory CD4+ T cells from PBMCs. The source of these receptors is a man aged 18 to 35 in good health. Some clones in this sample may be carry-over from other donors' samples. Both conserved end residues are part of each CDR3. A D gene is named only where the DNA matches it firmly. Clone size is not always given. Where it is, it says once, few, many or a class for expanded clones.

d_gene: TRBD2; j_gene: TRBJ2-1; abundance: .; len: 15; v_gene: TRBV28; CDR3nt: TGTGCCAGCAGTATGACTAGCGGGTATTACAATGAGCAGTTCTTC; CDR3aa: CASSMTSGYYNEQFF
d_gene: .; j_gene: TRBJ2-3; abundance: once; len: 15; v_gene: TRBV9; CDR3nt: TGTGCCAGCAGCGTAGATCGGGGTATCGGAGATACGCAGTATTTT; CDR3aa: CASSVDRGIGDTQYF
d_gene: .; j_gene: TRBJ1-2; abundance: once; len: 11; v_gene: TRBV28; CDR3nt: TGTGCCAGCAGTTCAAGGGGGGGCTACACCTTC; CDR3aa: CASSSRGGYTF
d_gene: TRBD1; j_gene: TRBJ1-2; abundance: few; len: 14; v_gene: TRBV7-9; CDR3nt: TGTGCCAGCAGCCCTCTGACAGGGGTAAATGGCTACACCTTC; CDR3aa: CASSPLTGVNGYTF
d_gene: TRBD2; j_gene: TRBJ2-1; abundance: .; len: 15; v_gene: TRBV6-6; CDR3nt: TGTGCCAGCAGTTTCCAAACTAGCGGGAGGAGTGAGCAGTTCTTC; CDR3aa: CASSFQTSGRSEQFF
d_gene: .; j_gene: TRBJ2-2; abundance: .; len: 15; v_gene: TRBV5-1; CDR3nt: TGCGCCAGCAGCGTCGGGACCGGAAACACCGGGGAGCTGTTTTTT; CDR3aa: CASSVGTGNTGELFF
d_gene: .; j_gene: TRBJ2-7; abundance: once; len: 14; v_gene: TRBV6-5; CDR3nt: TGTGCCAGCACCTCCGTCGGCCCCCCCTACGAGCAGTACTTC; CDR3aa: CASTSVGPPYEQYF
d_gene: TRBD1; j_gene: TRBJ2-2; abundance: .; len: 16; v_gene: TRBV16; CDR3nt: TGTGCCAGCAGCTACCCCGGGACAGGGGGCACCGGGGAGCTGTTTTTT; CDR3aa: CASSYPGTGGTGELFF
d_gene: TRBD1; j_gene: TRBJ1-2; abundance: .; len: 16; v_gene: TRBV29-1; CDR3nt: TGCAGCGTTGTAAACTCCCCCGGGACAGGGGGCCATGGCTACACCTTC; CDR3aa: CSVVNSPGTGGHGYTF
d_gene: .; j_gene: TRBJ2-1; abundance: .; len: 15; v_gene: TRBV4-2; CDR3nt: TGTGCCAGCAGCCCTGGACCAGAAGATCACAATGAGCAGTTCTTC; CDR3aa: CASSPGPEDHNEQFF
d_gene: .; j_gene: TRBJ2-3; abundance: .; len: 14; v_gene: TRBV2; CDR3nt: TGTGCCAGCGGTCGGACCTTAAGCACAGATACGCAGTATTTT; CDR3aa: CASGRTLSTDTQYF
d_gene: TRBD1; j_gene: TRBJ1-1; abundance: .; len: 14; v_gene: TRBV5-1; CDR3nt: TGCGCCAGCAGCTTGGAGGGGGCTGGCACTGAAGCTTTCTTT; CDR3aa: CASSLEGAGTEAFF
d_gene: .; j_gene: TRBJ1-5; abundance: .; len: 13; v_gene: TRBV2; CDR3nt: TGTGCCAGCAATAGGGCTCCCAATCAGCCCCAGCATTTT; CDR3aa: CASNRAPNQPQHF
d_gene: .; j_gene: TRBJ2-1; abundance: .; len: 14; v_gene: TRBV7-9; CDR3nt: TGTGCCAGCAGCTTAATACGGGGCAGGGATGAGCAGTTCTTC; CDR3aa: CASSLIRGRDEQFF
d_gene: .; j_gene: TRBJ2-5; abundance: .; len: 17; v_gene: TRBV11-2; CDR3nt: TGTGCCAGCAGCTTATACTATTCGGTGGGGGGCCAAGAGACCCAGTACTTC; CDR3aa: CASSLYYSVGGQETQYF
d_gene: .; j_gene: TRBJ2-3; abundance: .; len: 12; v_gene: TRBV15; CDR3nt: TGTGCCACCATGGGGGACACAGATACGCAGTATTTT; CDR3aa: CATMGDTDTQYF
d_gene: .; j_gene: TRBJ2-5; abundance: .; len: 14; v_gene: TRBV5-1; CDR3nt: TGCGCCAGCAGCTTGTTTTTGAGTCAAGAGACCCAGTACTTC; CDR3aa: CASSLFLSQETQYF
d_gene: TRBD2; j_gene: TRBJ2-1; abundance: .; len: 12; v_gene: TRBV6-6; CDR3nt: TGTGCCAGCAGTCTAGCGGGAGGTGAGCAGTTCTTC; CDR3aa: CASSLAGGEQFF
d_gene: TRBD2; j_gene: TRBJ2-1; abundance: .; len: 15; v_gene: TRBV6-1; CDR3nt: TGTGCCAGCAGCGGGACTAGCGGGACATACAATGAGCAGTTCTTC; CDR3aa: CASSGTSGTYNEQFF
d_gene: TRBD1; j_gene: TRBJ1-4; abundance: once; len: 15; v_gene: TRBV5-1; CDR3nt: TGCGCCAGCAGCTTCGGGTTGACAGGGGGCGAAAAACTGTTTTTT; CDR3aa: CASSFGLTGGEKLFF
d_gene: TRBD1; j_gene: TRBJ2-7; abundance: .; len: 15; v_gene: TRBV19; CDR3nt: TGTGCCAGTAGTATGTTTGGGACAGGGATTTACGAGCAGTACTTC; CDR3aa: CASSMFGTGIYEQYF
d_gene: .; j_gene: TRBJ2-3; abundance: .; len: 13; v_gene: TRBV28; CDR3nt: TGTGCCAGCGGACAACAGGGTCCCAATACGCAGTATTTT; CDR3aa: CASGQQGPNTQYF
d_gene: .; j_gene: TRBJ1-2; abundance: .; len: 14; v_gene: TRBV5-1; CDR3nt: TGCGCCAGCAGCTTTGGACAGTTGGGCTATGGCTACACCTTC; CDR3aa: CASSFGQLGYGYTF
d_gene: TRBD1; j_gene: TRBJ2-1; abundance: .; len: 13; v_gene: TRBV11-1; CDR3nt: TGTGCCAGCAGCCCCGACAGGGGTGATGAGCAGTTCTTC; CDR3aa: CASSPDRGDEQFF
d_gene: .; j_gene: TRBJ1-4; abundance: .; len: 14; v_gene: TRBV6-5; CDR3nt: TGTGCCAGCGCCCCCTCCGCTGCTAATGAAAAACTGTTTTTT; CDR3aa: CASAPSAANEKLFF
d_gene: TRBD2; j_gene: TRBJ2-1; abundance: .; len: 17; v_gene: TRBV9; CDR3nt: TGTGCCAGCAGCGCCCGTCCTAGCGGGCTCTCCTACAATGAGCAGTTCTTC; CDR3aa: CASSARPSGLSYNEQFF